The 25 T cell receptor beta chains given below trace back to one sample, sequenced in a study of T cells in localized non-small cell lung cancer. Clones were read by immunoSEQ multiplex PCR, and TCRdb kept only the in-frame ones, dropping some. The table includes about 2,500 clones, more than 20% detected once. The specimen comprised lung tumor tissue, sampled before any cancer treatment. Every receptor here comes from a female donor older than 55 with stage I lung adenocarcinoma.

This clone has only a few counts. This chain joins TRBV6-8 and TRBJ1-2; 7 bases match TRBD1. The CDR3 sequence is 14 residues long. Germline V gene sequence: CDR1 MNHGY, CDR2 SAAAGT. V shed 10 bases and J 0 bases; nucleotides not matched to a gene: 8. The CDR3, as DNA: TGTGCCATCAGGGGGGCACCTCCTAACTATGGCTACACCTTC. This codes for CAIRGAPPNYGYTF.

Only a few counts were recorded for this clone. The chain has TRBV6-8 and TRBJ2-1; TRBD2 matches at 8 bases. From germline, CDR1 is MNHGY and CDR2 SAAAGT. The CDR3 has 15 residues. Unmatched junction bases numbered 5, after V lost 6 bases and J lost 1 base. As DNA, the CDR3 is TGTGCCAGCAGGATACTAGCGGTATCCTACAATGAGCAGTTCTTC. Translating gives CASRILAVSYNEQFF.

The CDR3: CASSQRQGQLSGNTIYF. The CDR3 DNA follows: TGTGCCAGCAGCCAGCGACAGGGGCAACTCTCTGGAAACACCATATATTTT. The chain uses TRBV11-3 and TRBJ1-3, with 8 bases lining up with TRBD1. The junction had 9 bases not matched to a gene; V was cut back by 5 bases and J by 0 bases. The germline gives CDR1 SGHNT, CDR2 YENEEA. There are 17 residues in the CDR3.

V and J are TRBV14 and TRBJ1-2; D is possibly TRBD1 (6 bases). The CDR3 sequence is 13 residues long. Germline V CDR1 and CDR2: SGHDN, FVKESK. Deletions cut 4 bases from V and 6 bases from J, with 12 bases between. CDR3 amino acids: CASSLGHSNGYTF. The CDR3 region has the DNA TGTGCCAGCAGCCTGGGACACTCCAATGGCTACACCTTC.

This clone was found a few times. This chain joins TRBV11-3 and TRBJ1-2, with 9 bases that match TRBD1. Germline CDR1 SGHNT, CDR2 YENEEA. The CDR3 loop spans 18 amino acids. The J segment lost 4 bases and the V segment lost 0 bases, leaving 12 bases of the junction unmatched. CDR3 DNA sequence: TGTGCCAGCAGCTTAGATGATTTTGGGACAGGGAGTTTCTATGGCTACACCTTC. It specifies CASSLDDFGTGSFYGYTF.

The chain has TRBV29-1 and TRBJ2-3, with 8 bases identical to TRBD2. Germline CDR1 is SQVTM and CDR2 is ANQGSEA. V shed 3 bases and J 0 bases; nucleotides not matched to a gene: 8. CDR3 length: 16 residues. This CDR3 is CSVEVGRGASTDTQYF. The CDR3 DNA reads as TGCAGCGTTGAGGTCGGGCGGGGGGCTAGCACAGATACGCAGTATTTT.

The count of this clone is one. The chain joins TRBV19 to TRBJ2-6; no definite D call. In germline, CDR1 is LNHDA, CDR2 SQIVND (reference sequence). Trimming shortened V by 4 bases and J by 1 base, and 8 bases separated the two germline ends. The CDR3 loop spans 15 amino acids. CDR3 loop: CASSTDNSGANVLTF. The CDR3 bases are TGTGCCAGTAGTACAGACAATTCTGGGGCCAACGTCCTGACTTTC. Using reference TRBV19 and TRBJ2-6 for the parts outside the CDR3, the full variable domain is DGGITQSPKYLFRKEGQNVTLSCEQNLNHDAMYWYRQDPGQGLRLIYYSQIVNDFQKGDIAEGYSVSREKKESFPLTVTSAQKNPTAFYLCASSTDNSGANVLTFGAGSRLTVL.

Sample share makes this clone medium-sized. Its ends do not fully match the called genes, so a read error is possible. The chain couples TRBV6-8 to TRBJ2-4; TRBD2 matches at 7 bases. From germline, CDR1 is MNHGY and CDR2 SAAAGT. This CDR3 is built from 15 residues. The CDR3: CAISGGGGSGDIQYF. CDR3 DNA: TGTGCCATCAGTGGGGGAGGCGGGAGTGGTGACATTCAGTACTTC.

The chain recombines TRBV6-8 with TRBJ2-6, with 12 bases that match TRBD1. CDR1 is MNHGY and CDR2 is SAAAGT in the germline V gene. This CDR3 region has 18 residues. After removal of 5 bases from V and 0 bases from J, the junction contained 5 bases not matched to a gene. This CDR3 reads CASSTTGQGASGANVLTF. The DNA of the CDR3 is TGTGCCAGCAGTACCACGGGACAGGGGGCCTCTGGGGCCAACGTCCTGACTTTC.

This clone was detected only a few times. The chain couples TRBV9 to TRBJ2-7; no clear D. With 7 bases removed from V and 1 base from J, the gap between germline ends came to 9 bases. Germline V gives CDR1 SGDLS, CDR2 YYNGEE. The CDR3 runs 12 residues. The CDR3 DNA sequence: TGTGCCAGCGCGACCCAGTCCTACGAGCAGTACTTC. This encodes CASATQSYEQYF.

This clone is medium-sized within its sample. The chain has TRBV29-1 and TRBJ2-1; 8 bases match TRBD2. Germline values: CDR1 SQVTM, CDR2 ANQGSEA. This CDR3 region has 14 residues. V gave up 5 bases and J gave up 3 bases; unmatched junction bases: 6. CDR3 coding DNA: TGCAGCGTTCGGTCACGGGAGGGCTACAATGAGCAGTTCTTC. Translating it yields CSVRSREGYNEQFF.

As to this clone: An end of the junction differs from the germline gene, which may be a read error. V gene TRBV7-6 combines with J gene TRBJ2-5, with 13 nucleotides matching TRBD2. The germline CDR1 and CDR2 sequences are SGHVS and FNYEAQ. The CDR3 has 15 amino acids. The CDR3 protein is CASRRTSGSSETQYF. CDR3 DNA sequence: TGTGCTAGCAGACGGACTAGCGGGAGTTCGGAGACCCAGTACTTC.

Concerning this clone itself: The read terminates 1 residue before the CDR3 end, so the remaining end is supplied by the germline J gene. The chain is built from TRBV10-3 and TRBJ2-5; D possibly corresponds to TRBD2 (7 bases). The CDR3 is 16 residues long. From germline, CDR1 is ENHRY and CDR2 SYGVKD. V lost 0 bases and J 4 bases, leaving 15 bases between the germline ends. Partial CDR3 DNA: TGTGCCATCAGTGAGTCGACGCTCGGGGGGCGAGAGACCCAGTAC. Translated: CAISESTLGGRETQY. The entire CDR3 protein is CAISESTLGGRETQYF.

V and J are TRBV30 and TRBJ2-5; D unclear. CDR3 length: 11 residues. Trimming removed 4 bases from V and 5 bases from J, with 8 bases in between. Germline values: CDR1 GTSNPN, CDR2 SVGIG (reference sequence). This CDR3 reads CAWTPGETQYF. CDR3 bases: TGTGCCTGGACGCCTGGGGAGACCCAGTACTTC.

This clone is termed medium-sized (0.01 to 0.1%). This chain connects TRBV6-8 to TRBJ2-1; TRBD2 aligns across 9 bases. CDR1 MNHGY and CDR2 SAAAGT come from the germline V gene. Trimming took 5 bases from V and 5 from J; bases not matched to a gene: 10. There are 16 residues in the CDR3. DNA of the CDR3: TGTGCCAGCAGTGAGTCTCTAGCGGGGCTCAACAATGAGCAGTTCTTC. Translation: CASSESLAGLNNEQFF.

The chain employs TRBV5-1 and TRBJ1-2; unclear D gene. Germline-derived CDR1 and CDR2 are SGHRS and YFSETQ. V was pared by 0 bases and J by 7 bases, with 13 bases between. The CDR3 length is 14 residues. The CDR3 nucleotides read TGCGCCAGCAGCTTGGGGCAGGTCATCGGTGGCTACACCTTC. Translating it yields CASSLGQVIGGYTF.

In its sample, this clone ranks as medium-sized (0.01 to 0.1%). This CDR3 is CASHRGGNGEKLFF. The CDR3 region has the DNA TGTGCCTCTCACAGGGGAGGGAATGGTGAAAAACTGTTTTTT. The V and J genes are TRBV9 and TRBJ1-4, with 7 bases aligning to TRBD1. V trimming: 10 bases; J trimming: 7 bases; junction bases outside the gene matches: 13. From germline, CDR1 is SGDLS and CDR2 YYNGEE. CDR3 length: 14 amino acids. Filled out from reference TRBV9 and TRBJ1-4, the complete variable domain reads DSGVTQTPKHLITATGQRVTLRCSPRSGDLSVYWYQQSLDQGLQFLIQYYNGEERAKGNILERFSAQQFPDLHSELNLSSLELGDSALYFCASHRGGNGEKLFFGSGTQLSVL.

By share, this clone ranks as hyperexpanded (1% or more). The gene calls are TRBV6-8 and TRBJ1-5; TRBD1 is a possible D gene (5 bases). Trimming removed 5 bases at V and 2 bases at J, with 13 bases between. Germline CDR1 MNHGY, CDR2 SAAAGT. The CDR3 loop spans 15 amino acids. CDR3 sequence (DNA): TGTGCCAGCAGTGAGGTCGGGGGGGGCAATCAGCCCCAGCATTTT. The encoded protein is CASSEVGGGNQPQHF.

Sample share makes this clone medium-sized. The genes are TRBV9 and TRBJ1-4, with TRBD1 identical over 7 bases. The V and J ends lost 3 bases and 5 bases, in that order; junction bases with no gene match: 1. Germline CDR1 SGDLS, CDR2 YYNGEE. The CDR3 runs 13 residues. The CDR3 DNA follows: TGTGCCAGCAGCGAGACAGGGAATGAAAAACTGTTTTTT. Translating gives CASSETGNEKLFF. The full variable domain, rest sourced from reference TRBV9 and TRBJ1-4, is DSGVTQTPKHLITATGQRVTLRCSPRSGDLSVYWYQQSLDQGLQFLIQYYNGEERAKGNILERFSAQQFPDLHSELNLSSLELGDSALYFCASSETGNEKLFFGSGTQLSVL.

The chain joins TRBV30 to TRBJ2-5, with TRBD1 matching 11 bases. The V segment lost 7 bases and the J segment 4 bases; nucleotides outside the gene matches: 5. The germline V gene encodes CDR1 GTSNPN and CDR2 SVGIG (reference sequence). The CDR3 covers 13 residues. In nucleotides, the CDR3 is TGTGCCTTTGGGACAGGGGGGCGAGAGACCCAGTACTTC. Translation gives CAFGTGGRETQYF.

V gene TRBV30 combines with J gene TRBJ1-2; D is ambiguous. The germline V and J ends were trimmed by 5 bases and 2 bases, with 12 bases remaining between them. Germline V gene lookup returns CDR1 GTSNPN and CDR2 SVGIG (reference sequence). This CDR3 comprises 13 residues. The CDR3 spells CAWDISGNYGYTF. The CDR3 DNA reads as TGTGCCTGGGACATTTCGGGAAACTATGGCTACACCTTC.

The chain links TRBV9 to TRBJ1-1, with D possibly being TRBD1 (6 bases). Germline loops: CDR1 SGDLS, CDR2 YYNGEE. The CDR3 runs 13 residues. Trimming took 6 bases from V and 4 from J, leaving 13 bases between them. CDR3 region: CASIRGRRTEAFF. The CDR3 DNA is TGTGCCAGCATCCGGGGGCGGCGCACTGAAGCTTTCTTT.

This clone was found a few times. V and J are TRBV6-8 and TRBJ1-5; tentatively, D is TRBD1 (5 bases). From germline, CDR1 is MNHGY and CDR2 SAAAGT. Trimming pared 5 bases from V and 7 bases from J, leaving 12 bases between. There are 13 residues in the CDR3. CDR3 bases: TGTGCCAGCAGTCTCCTCGGGGACCAGCCCCAGCATTTT. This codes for CASSLLGDQPQHF.

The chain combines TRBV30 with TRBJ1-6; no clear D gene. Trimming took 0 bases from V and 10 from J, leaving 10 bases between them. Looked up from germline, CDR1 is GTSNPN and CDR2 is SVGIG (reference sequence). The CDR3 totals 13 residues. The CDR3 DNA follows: TGTGCCTGGAGTGTCCAAGACAACTCACCCCTCCACTTT. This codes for CAWSVQDNSPLHF.

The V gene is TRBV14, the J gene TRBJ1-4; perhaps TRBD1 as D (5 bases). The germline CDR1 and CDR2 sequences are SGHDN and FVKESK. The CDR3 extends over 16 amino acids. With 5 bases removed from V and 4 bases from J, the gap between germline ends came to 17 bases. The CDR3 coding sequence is TGTGCCAGCAGCAAATACGGGGGATCGGTTAATGAAAAACTGTTTTTT. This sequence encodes CASSKYGGSVNEKLFF.